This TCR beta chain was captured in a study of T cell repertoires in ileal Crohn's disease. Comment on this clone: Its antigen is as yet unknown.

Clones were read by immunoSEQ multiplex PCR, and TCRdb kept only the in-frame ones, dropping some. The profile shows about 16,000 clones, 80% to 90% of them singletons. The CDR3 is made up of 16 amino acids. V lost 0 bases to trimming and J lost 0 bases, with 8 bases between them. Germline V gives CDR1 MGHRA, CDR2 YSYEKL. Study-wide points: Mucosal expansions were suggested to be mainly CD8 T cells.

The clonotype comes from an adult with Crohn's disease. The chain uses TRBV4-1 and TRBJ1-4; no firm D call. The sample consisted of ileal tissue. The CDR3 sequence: CASSQETAATNEKLFF. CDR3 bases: TGCGCCAGCAGCCAAGAGACTGCTGCAACTAATGAAAAACTGTTTTTT.